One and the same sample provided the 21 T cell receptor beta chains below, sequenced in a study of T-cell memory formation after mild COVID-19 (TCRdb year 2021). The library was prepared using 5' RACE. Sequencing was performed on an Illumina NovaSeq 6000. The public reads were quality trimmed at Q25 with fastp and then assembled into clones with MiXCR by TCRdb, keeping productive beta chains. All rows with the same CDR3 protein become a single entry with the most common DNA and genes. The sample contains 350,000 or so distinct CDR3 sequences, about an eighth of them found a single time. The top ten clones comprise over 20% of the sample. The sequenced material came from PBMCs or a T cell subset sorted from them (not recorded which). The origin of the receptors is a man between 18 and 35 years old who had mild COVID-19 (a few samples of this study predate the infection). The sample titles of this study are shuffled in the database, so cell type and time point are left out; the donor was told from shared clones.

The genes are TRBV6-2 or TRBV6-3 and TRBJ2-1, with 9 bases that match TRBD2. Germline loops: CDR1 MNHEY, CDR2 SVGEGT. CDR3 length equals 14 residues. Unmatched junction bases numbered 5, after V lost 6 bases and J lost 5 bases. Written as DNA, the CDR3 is TGTGCCAGCAGACAGCGGGGGGTAGACAATGAGCAGTTCTTC. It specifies CASRQRGVDNEQFF.

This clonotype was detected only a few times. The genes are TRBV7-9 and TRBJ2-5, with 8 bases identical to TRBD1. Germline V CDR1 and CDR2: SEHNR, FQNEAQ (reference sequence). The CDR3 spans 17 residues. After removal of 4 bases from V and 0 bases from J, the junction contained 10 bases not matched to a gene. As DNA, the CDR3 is TGTGCCAGCAGCTCCGGCGTAAGACAGGGGTACCAAGAGACCCAGTACTTC. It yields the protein CASSSGVRQGYQETQYF.

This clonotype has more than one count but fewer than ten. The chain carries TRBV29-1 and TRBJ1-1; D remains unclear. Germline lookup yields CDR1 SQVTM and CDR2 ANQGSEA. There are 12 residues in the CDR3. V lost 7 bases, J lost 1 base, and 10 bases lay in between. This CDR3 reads CSGIRSNTEAFF. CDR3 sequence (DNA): TGCAGCGGGATACGCTCGAACACTGAAGCTTTCTTT.

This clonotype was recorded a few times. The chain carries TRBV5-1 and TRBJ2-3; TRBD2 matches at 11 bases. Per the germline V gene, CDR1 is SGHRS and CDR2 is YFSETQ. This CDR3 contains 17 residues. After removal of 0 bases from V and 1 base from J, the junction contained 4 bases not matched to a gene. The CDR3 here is CASSLGGTSGGTDTQYF. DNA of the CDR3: TGCGCCAGCAGCTTGGGGGGGACTAGCGGAGGCACAGATACGCAGTATTTT.

CDR3 sequence: CASSSGQGGPYEQYV. For the CDR3, the DNA is TGTGCCAGCAGTTCCGGACAGGGTGGCCCCTACGAGCAGTACGTC. The J gene is TRBJ2-7, the V gene TRBV28; 8 bases agree with TRBD1. Germline-derived CDR1 and CDR2 are MDHEN and SYDVKM. The CDR3 is 15 amino acids. Losses at the gene ends were 4 bases for V and 2 bases for J; bases not matched to a gene: 7.

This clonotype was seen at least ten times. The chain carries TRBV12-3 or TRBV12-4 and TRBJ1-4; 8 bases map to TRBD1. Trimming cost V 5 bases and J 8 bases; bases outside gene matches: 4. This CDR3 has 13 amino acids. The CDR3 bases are TGTGCCAGCAGTAGTCAGGGGGCGGAAAAACTGTTTTTT. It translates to CASSSQGAEKLFF.

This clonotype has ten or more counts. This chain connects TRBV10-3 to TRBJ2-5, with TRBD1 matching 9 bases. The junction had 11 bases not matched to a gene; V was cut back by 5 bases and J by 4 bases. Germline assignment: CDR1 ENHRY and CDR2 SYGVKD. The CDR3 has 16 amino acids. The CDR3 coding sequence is TGTGCCATCAGTCCGGGACAGGGTGTCCCGGGAGAGACCCAGTACTTC. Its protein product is CAISPGQGVPGETQYF.

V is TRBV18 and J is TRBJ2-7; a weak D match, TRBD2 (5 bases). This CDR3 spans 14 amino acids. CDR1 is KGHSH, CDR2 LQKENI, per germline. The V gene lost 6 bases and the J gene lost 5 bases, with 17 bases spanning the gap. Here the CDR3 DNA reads TGTGCCAGCTCCCTTTTCGACTACGCTAACGAGCAGTACTTC. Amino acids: CASSLFDYANEQYF.

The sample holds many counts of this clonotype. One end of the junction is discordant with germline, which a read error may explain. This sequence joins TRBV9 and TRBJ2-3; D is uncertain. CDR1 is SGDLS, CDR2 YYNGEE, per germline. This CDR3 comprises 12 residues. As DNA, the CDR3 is TGCGCCAGCAGTGTCCGGGCAGATACGCAGTATTTT. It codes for CASSVRADTQYF.

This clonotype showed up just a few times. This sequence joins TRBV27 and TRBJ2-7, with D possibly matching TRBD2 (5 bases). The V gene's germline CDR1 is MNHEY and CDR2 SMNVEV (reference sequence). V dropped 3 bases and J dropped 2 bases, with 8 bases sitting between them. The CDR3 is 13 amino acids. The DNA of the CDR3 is TGTGCCAGCAGTTTCGCGGGTACCTACGAGCAGTACTTC. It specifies CASSFAGTYEQYF.

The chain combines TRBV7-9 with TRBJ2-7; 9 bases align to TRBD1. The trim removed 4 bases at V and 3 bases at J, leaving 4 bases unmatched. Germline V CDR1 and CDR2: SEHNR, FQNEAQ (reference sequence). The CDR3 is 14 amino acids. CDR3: CASSSGQGIYEQYF. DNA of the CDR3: TGTGCCAGCAGCTCGGGACAGGGAATCTACGAGCAGTACTTC. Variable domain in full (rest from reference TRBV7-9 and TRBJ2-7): DTGVSQNPRHKITKRGQNVTFRCDPISEHNRLYWYRQTLGQGPEFLTYFQNEAQLEKSRLLSDRFSAERPKGSFSTLEIQRTEQGDSAMYLCASSSGQGIYEQYFGPGTRLTVT.

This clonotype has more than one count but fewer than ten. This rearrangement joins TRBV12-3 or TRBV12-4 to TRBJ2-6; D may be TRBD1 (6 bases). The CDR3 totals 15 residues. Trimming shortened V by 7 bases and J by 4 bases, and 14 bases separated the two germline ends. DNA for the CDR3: TGTGCCAGCAACCGCCCAGGGGTCGGGGCCAACGTCCTGACTTTC. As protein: CASNRPGVGANVLTF.

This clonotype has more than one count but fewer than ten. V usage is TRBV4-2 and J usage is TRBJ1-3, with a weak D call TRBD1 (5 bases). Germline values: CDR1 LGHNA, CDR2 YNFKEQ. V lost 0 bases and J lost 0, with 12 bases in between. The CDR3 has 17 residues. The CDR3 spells CASSQDPGGYSGNTIYF. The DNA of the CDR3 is TGTGCCAGCAGCCAAGATCCGGGGGGATACTCTGGAAACACCATATATTTT.

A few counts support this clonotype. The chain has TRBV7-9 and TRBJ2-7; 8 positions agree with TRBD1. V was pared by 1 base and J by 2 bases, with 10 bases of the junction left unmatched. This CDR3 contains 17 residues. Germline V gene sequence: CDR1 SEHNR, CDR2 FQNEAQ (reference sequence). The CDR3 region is CASSLVPIRTGTYEQYV. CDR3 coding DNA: TGTGCCAGCAGCTTAGTCCCTATTCGGACAGGGACCTACGAGCAGTACGTC.

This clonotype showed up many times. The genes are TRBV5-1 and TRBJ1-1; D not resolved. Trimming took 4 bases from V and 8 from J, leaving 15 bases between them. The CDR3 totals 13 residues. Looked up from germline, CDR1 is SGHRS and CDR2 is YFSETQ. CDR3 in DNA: TGCGCCAGCAGCCCCCGACCGGAGGTAGAAGCTTTCTTT. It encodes CASSPRPEVEAFF.

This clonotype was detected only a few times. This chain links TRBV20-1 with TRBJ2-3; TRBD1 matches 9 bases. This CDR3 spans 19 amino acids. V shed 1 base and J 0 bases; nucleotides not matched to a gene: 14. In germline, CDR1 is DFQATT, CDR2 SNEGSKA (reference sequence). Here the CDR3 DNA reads TGCAGTGCTAGAGTACCCGACAGGGGGTGGGGGACTAGCACAGATACGCAGTATTTT. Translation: CSARVPDRGWGTSTDTQYF.

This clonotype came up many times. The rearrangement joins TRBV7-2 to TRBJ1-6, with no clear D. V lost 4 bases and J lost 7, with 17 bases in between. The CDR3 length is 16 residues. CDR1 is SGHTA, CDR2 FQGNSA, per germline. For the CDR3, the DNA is TGTGCCAGCAGCTACCGGGTGACCGAGAGCAATTCACCCCTCCACTTT. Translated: CASSYRVTESNSPLHF.

Here the CDR3 DNA reads TGTGCCAGCAGACTAGCGGGGGGGCGGGGTACGCAGTATTTT. Its protein is CASRLAGGRGTQYF. The chain links TRBV7-2 to TRBJ2-3, with 13 bases identical to TRBD2. CDR3 length: 14 amino acids. The germline V gene has CDR1 SGHTA and CDR2 FQGNSA. Trimming took 6 bases from V and 8 from J; bases not matched to a gene: 5.

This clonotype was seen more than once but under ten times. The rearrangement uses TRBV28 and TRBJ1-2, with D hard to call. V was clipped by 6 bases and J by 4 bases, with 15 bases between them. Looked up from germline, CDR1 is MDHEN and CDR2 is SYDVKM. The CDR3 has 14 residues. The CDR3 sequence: CASSPLGTGYGYTF. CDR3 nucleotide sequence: TGTGCCAGCAGCCCTCTCGGAACGGGCTATGGCTACACCTTC.

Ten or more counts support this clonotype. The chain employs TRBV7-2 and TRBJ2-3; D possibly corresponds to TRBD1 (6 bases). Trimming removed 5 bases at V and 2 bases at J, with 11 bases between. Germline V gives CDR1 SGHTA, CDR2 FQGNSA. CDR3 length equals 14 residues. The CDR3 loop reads CASSPGQNTDTQYF. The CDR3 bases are TGTGCCAGCAGCCCTGGACAGAACACAGATACGCAGTATTTT.

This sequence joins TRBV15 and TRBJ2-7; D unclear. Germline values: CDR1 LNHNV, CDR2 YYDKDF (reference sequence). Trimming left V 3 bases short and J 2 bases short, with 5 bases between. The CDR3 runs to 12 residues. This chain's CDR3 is CATSSHTYEQYV. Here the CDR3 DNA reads TGTGCCACCAGCAGTCACACCTACGAGCAGTACGTC.